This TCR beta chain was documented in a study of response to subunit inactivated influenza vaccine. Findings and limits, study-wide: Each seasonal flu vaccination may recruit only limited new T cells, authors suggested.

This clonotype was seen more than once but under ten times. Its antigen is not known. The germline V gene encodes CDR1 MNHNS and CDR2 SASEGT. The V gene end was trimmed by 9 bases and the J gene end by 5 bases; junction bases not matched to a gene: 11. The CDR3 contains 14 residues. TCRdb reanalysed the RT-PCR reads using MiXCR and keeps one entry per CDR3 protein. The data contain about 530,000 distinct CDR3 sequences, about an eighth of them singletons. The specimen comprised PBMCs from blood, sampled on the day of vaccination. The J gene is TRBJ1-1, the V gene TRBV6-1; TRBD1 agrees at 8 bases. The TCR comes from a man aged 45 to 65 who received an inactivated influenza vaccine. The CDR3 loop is CASSTGGPLTEAFF. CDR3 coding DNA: TGTGCCAGTTCAACAGGGGGTCCCTTGACTGAAGCTTTCTTT.